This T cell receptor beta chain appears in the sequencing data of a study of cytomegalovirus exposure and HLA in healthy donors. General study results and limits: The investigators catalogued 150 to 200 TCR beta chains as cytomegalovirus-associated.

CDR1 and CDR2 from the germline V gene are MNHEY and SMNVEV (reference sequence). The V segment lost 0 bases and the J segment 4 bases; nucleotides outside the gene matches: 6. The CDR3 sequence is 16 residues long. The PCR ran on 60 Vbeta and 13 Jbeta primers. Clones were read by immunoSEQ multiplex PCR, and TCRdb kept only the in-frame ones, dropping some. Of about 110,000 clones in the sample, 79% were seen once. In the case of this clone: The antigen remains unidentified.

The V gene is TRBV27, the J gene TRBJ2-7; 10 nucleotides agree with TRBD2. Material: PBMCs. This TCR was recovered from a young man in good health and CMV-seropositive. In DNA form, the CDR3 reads TGTGCCAGCAGTTTATCAGGGAGCGGGGGGGCATACGAGCAGTACTTC. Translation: CASSLSGSGGAYEQYF.